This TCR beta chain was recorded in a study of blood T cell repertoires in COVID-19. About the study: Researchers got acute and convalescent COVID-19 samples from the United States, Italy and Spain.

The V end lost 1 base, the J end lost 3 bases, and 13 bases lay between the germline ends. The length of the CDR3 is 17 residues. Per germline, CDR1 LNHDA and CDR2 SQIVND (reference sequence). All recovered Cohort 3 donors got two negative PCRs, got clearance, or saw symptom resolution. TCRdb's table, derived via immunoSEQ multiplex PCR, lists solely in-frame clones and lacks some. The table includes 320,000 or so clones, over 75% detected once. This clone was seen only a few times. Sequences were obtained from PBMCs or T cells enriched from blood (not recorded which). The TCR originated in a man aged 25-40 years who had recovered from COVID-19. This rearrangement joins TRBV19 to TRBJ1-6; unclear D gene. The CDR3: CASSIAKEQFYNSPLHF. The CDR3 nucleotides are TGTGCCAGTAGTATAGCAAAGGAGCAGTTCTATAATTCACCCCTCCACTTT.